This passage covers 22 T cell receptor beta chains from one sample sequenced in a study of blood T cell repertoires in COVID-19. Produced via immunoSEQ multiplex PCR; TCRdb's table is partial and in-frame only. The repertoire includes 300,000 to 350,000 clones, 70% to 90% of them detected once, and less than 2.5% sits in the top ten. The sample consisted of PBMCs or T cells enriched from blood (not recorded which). The origin of the receptors is a man aged 25-40 years who had recovered from COVID-19.

The gene calls are TRBV5-6 and TRBJ1-4; D is undetermined. The V end lost 4 bases, the J end lost 5 bases, and 9 bases lay between the germline ends. This CDR3 has 13 residues. Germline V gene sequence: CDR1 SGHDT, CDR2 YYEEEE. The CDR3 region is CASSQPTNEKLFF. Here the CDR3 DNA reads TGTGCCAGCAGCCAACCTACGAATGAAAAACTGTTTTTT.

The J gene is TRBJ2-3, the V gene TRBV3-1 (or the pseudogene TRBV3-2), with TRBD2 identical over 12 bases. The CDR3 sequence is 18 residues long. CDR1 LGHDT and CDR2 YNNKEL come from the germline V gene (reference sequence). V lost 4 bases to trimming and J lost 2 bases; unmatched junction nucleotides: 10. CDR3 loop: CASSPGRTSGVYTDTQYF. CDR3 DNA: TGTGCCAGCAGCCCTGGCCGGACTAGCGGGGTATACACAGATACGCAGTATTTT.

The chain couples TRBV18 to TRBJ1-2, with TRBD1 as a possible D gene (5 bases). Between the trimmed V and J ends, which lost 3 bases and 10 bases, there was a span of 9 bases. CDR3 length: 11 amino acids. Per germline, CDR1 KGHSH and CDR2 LQKENI. CDR3 loop: CASSPGRDYTF. For the CDR3, the DNA is TGTGCCAGCTCACCCGGCAGGGACTACACCTTC.

Remarks on this clone: The same CDR3 is also encoded by other DNA sequences in this sample. The CDR3 here is CATSRDRMNTEAFF. The CDR3 DNA follows: TGTGCCACCAGCAGAGATAGAATGAACACTGAAGCTTTCTTT. This sequence joins TRBV15 and TRBJ1-1; D is ambiguous. This CDR3 contains 14 residues. Germline V lookup: CDR1 LNHNV, CDR2 YYDKDF (reference sequence). Trimming took off 0 bases at V and 0 bases at J, with 5 bases between the two ends. The full variable domain, rest sourced from reference TRBV15 and TRBJ1-1, is DAMVIQNPRYQVTQFGKPVTLSCSQTLNHNVMYWYQQKSSQAPKLLFHYYDKDFNNEADTPDNFQSRRPNTSFCFLDIRSPGLGDTAMYLCATSRDRMNTEAFFGQGTRLTVV.

In its sample, this clone was seen once. This chain joins TRBV5-6 and TRBJ2-7, with TRBD1 matching over 9 bases. Germline CDR1 and CDR2: SGHDT and YYEEEE. V trimming: 2 bases; J trimming: 5 bases; junction bases outside the gene matches: 5. There are 14 residues in the CDR3. CDR3 sequence: CASSLAGQGNEQYF. CDR3 nucleotide sequence: TGTGCCAGCAGCTTAGCGGGACAGGGAAACGAGCAGTACTTC.

In DNA form, the CDR3 reads TGTGCCAGCAGCTTAGGTGGGACTAGCGGGACAGATACGCAGTATTTT. It translates to CASSLGGTSGTDTQYF. V and J are TRBV7-8 and TRBJ2-3; 12 positions match TRBD2. Germline V gene sequence: CDR1 SGHVS, CDR2 FQNEAQ. The CDR3 sequence is 16 residues long. The junction had 2 bases not matched to a gene; V was cut back by 1 base and J by 3 bases.

Here the CDR3 reads CASSWQGYNSPLHF. DNA for the CDR3: TGTGCCAGCAGTTGGCAGGGATATAATTCACCCCTCCACTTT. This rearrangement joins TRBV27 to TRBJ1-6; TRBD1 is a possible D gene (5 bases). Germline V CDR1 and CDR2: MNHEY, SMNVEV (reference sequence). There are 14 residues in the CDR3. Trimming took off 4 bases at V and 4 bases at J, with 8 bases between the two ends.

The chain carries TRBV5-5 and TRBJ2-7; 8 bases line up with TRBD1. The junction had 13 bases not matched to a gene; V was cut back by 4 bases and J by 4 bases. Germline CDR1 and CDR2: SGHKS and YYEKEE (reference sequence). There are 16 residues in the CDR3. CDR3: CASSLRNSGGGYEQYF. CDR3 sequence (DNA): TGTGCCAGCAGCCTGCGTAACTCAGGGGGCGGATACGAGCAGTACTTC.

V is TRBV15 and J is TRBJ1-2; D gene ambiguous. The length of the CDR3 is 13 residues. Germline V gene lookup returns CDR1 LNHNV and CDR2 YYDKDF (reference sequence). Trimming removed 4 bases at V and 8 bases at J, with 14 bases between. The CDR3 sequence: CATSIGPSSGYTF. CDR3 sequence (DNA): TGTGCCACCAGCATCGGTCCTAGTAGCGGCTACACCTTC.

This rearrangement joins TRBV2 to TRBJ1-5, with D tentatively TRBD1 (6 bases). The CDR3 runs to 16 residues. V was cut by 5 bases and J by 1 base, with 15 bases left in between. Germline CDR1 is SNHLY and CDR2 is FYNNEI. The CDR3 sequence is CASSKGGGRSNQPQHF. The CDR3 DNA follows: TGTGCCAGCAGTAAGGGGGGGGGACGAAGCAATCAGCCCCAGCATTTT.

V is TRBV10-2 and J is TRBJ1-1; D not resolved. Trimming removed 5 bases from V and 0 bases from J, with 7 bases in between. The CDR3 is 13 amino acids. The germline V gene encodes CDR1 WSHSY and CDR2 SAAADI. The CDR3 nucleotides are TGCGCCAGCAGTCACGGGATGAACACTGAAGCTTTCTTT. It specifies CASSHGMNTEAFF.

This clone appeared once. The J gene is TRBJ2-1, the V gene TRBV11-2, with D possibly being TRBD2 (5 bases). There are 17 residues in the CDR3. Trimming took 5 bases from V and 4 from J, leaving 21 bases between them. Germline V lookup: CDR1 SGHAT, CDR2 FQNNGV. CDR3 DNA sequence: TGTGCCAGCAGCAAACCCTCTAGGGAGAGGACTTACAATGAGCAGTTCTTC. Its translation is CASSKPSRERTYNEQFF.

The DNA of the CDR3 is TGTGCCAGCAGTCTTGGGGGCGGAAATCAGCCCCAGCATTTT. Translation gives CASSLGGGNQPQHF. This chain uses TRBV2 with TRBJ1-5; the D gene is possibly TRBD1 (6 bases). The CDR3 loop spans 14 amino acids. V was pared by 5 bases and J by 4 bases, with 12 bases between. The germline CDR1 and CDR2 sequences are SNHLY and FYNNEI.

This clone was observed a single time. The rearrangement links TRBV7-6 to TRBJ1-5; D is possibly TRBD1 (5 bases). CDR1 and CDR2 (germline): SGHVS, FNYEAQ. The CDR3 contains 16 residues. V dropped 1 base and J dropped 4 bases, with 14 bases sitting between them. The CDR3: CASSLEAGLVNQPQHF. CDR3 DNA: TGTGCCAGCAGCTTAGAGGCAGGGCTAGTAAATCAGCCCCAGCATTTT.

CDR3 coding DNA: TGTGCCAGCAGTTTGCCGGGGGGTTATGGCTACACCTTC. This codes for CASSLPGGYGYTF. The gene calls are TRBV27 and TRBJ1-2, with a tentative D call TRBD1 (5 bases). The germline gives CDR1 MNHEY, CDR2 SMNVEV (reference sequence). The CDR3 loop spans 13 amino acids. The V gene lost 3 bases and the J gene lost 5 bases, with 10 bases spanning the gap.

The chain employs TRBV10-1 and TRBJ1-1, with TRBD1 matching 9 bases. V was clipped by 5 bases and J by 5 bases; unmatched bases: 3. Germline V gene data show CDR1 as WNHNN and CDR2 as SYGVQD (reference sequence). The CDR3 totals 13 residues. CDR3 in DNA: TGCGCCAGCAGTTTGACAGGGGGAACTGAAGCTTTCTTT. Its translation is CASSLTGGTEAFF.

This chain connects TRBV3-1 (or the pseudogene TRBV3-2) to TRBJ1-2, with 7 nucleotides matching TRBD1. Germline V gene sequence: CDR1 LGHDT, CDR2 YNNKEL (reference sequence). CDR3 length equals 13 residues. Trimming cost V 4 bases and J 7 bases; bases outside gene matches: 6. Here the CDR3 reads CASSRDSRLGYTF. CDR3 in DNA: TGTGCCAGCAGCCGGGACAGTCGACTTGGCTACACCTTC.

The V and J genes are TRBV5-4 and TRBJ2-1; 8 bases agree with TRBD1. Per germline, CDR1 SGHNT and CDR2 YYREEE (reference sequence). V was pared by 2 bases and J by 6 bases, with 7 bases of the junction left unmatched. The length of the CDR3 is 15 residues. CDR3 sequence (DNA): TGTGCCAGCAGCTTAGGACAGGGTCGGGTCAATGAGCAGTTCTTC. It specifies CASSLGQGRVNEQFF.

J is TRBJ1-3 and V is TRBV9, with a weak D call TRBD1 (6 bases). V was shortened by 6 bases and J by 1 base, with 17 bases between the two germline ends. The CDR3 totals 16 residues. From germline, CDR1 is SGDLS and CDR2 YYNGEE. The DNA for the CDR3 is TGTGCCAGCACCCCCCAACAGGGACCGTCTGGAAACACCATATATTTT. Protein: CASTPQQGPSGNTIYF.

The J gene is TRBJ2-7, the V gene TRBV2; a weak D match, TRBD2 (5 bases). The CDR3 totals 15 residues. Per the germline V gene, CDR1 is SNHLY and CDR2 is FYNNEI. Trimming pared 6 bases from V and 4 bases from J, leaving 19 bases between. The CDR3 here is CASSRPRETLYEQYF. The CDR3 coding sequence is TGTGCCAGCAGCAGACCCCGGGAAACATTATACGAGCAGTACTTC.

V gene TRBV25-1 combines with J gene TRBJ2-3, with 11 bases aligning to TRBD2. The CDR3 has 16 residues. The V gene end was trimmed by 4 bases and the J gene end by 6 bases; junction bases not matched to a gene: 9. Germline CDR1 reads MGHDK; CDR2 reads SYGVNS. This CDR3 is CASSAYSGGAGDTQYF. CDR3 nucleotide sequence: TGTGCCAGCAGTGCTTATAGCGGGGGGGCCGGGGATACGCAGTATTTT. Full variable domain (rest looked up from reference TRBV25-1 and TRBJ2-3): EADIYQTPRYLVIGTGKKITLECSQTMGHDKMYWYQQDPGMELHLIHYSYGVNSTEKGDLSSESTVSRIRTEHFPLTLESARPSHTSQYLCASSAYSGGAGDTQYFGPGTRLTVL.

This chain joins TRBV5-6 and TRBJ1-1; 7 bases line up with TRBD1. The V segment lost 3 bases and the J segment 4 bases; nucleotides outside the gene matches: 6. Germline-derived CDR1 and CDR2 are SGHDT and YYEEEE. This CDR3 is 14 amino acids long. DNA for the CDR3: TGTGCCAGCAGCTCGGACAGGCTTATCACTGAAGCTTTCTTT. Protein product: CASSSDRLITEAFF. Full variable domain (outside the CDR3, taken from reference TRBV5-6 and TRBJ1-1): DAGVTQSPTHLIKTRGQQVTLRCSPKSGHDTVSWYQQALGQGPQFIFQYYEEEERQRGNFPDRFSGHQFPNYSSELNVNALLLGDSALYLCASSSDRLITEAFFGQGTRLTVV.